This T cell receptor beta chain was recovered during a study of blood T cell repertoires in COVID-19. A few counts support this clone. This CDR3 contains 15 residues. Trimming removed 0 bases from V and 7 bases from J, with 10 bases in between. Germline assignment: CDR1 SGHVS and CDR2 FQNEAQ. The assay was immunoSEQ multiplex PCR, and TCRdb's table has in-frame clones only and misses some. Among approximately 50,000 clones listed, approximately 85% were seen once. The sample was peripheral blood. J is TRBJ1-6 and V is TRBV7-8; TRBD1 is a possible D gene (5 bases). The clonotype was recovered from a man in his sixties with acute or convalescent COVID-19. The CDR3 sequence: CASSLAQGGNSPLHF. The CDR3 nucleotides read TGTGCCAGCAGCTTAGCGCAGGGAGGCAATTCACCCCTCCACTTT.